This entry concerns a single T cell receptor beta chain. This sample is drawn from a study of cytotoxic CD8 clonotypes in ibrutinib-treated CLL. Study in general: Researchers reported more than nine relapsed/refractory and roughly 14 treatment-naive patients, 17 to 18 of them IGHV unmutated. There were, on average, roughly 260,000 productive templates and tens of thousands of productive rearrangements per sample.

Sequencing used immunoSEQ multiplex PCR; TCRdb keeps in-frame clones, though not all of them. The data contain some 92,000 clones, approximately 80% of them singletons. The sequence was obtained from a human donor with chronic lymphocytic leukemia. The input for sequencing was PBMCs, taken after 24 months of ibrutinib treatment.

The CDR3 sequence: CASKRGENTEAFF. CDR3 in DNA: TGTGCCAGCAAGAGGGGGGAGAACACTGAAGCTTTCTTT. The V gene is TRBV27, the J gene TRBJ1-1; tentative D call: TRBD1 (6 bases). The V end was cut by 7 bases, the J end by 1 base, with 10 bases between. Germline CDR1 is MNHEY and CDR2 is SMNVEV (reference sequence). The CDR3 has 13 residues.